This note documents a single T cell receptor beta chain sequence. Its cognate antigen has yet to be identified. Base quality data are lacking; no much larger clone is found one base away. The sample originates from a study of OX40 agonist ivuxolimab in advanced cancers. A note on the overall study: Ivuxolimab, which targeted the costimulatory receptor OX40 (CD134), was an agonistic, fully human IgG2 monoclonal antibody. Intravenous ivuxolimab was administered to patients every 2 weeks at six dose levels: 0.01, 0.1, 0.3, 1.5, 3 and 10 mg/kg. Of the 52 patients in dose escalation, some 20 had hepatocellular carcinoma, around 15 had melanoma, 9 had renal cell carcinoma and 9 had head and neck cancer. In the dose-escalation cohort, around four fifths of patients were male, and the mean age was approximately 60 years with a range of about 20 to 79. Prior anti-PD-1, anti-PD-L1 or anti-CTLA-4 therapy was permitted, and approximately 39% of dose-escalation patients had received checkpoint inhibitors. Three dose-escalation patients achieved partial responses, one with hepatocellular carcinoma and two with cutaneous melanoma. The purpose of peripheral TCRbeta sequencing was to test whether ivuxolimab changed TCR sequence diversity and led to clonal T-cell expansion. The paper reports the monotherapy dose-escalation portion (N of about 56 patients) of the phase I ivuxolimab trial.

The trial excluded patients who had a history of autoimmune disease or were on systemic immunosuppression. Peripheral blood for TCR sequencing was collected from all dose cohorts at baseline, on cycle 4 day 1, and on cycle 7 day 1. Samples came from an open-label, multicenter, first-in-human phase I dose-escalation trial of ivuxolimab. Adults with locally advanced or metastatic melanoma, renal cell, hepatocellular, or head and neck squamous cell carcinoma were enrolled in the trial. Before TCR sequencing, CD4+ and CD8+ T cells were separately sorted from peripheral blood. Broader findings and caveats from the paper: The antigen specificity of the clonally expanded peripheral T cells was not determined. After ivuxolimab, CD8+ T cells had more expanded clones than CD4+ T cells on average. Low levels of normalized T-cell clonal expansion were also shown by some nonresponding patients. At doses from 0.1 to 3.0 mg/kg, clonal expansion was seen in both CD4+ and CD8+ blood T cells between baseline and week 6. In the 0.1-3.0 mg/kg groups, partial responders had among the lowest normalized peripheral clonal expansion, particularly in CD8+ T cells.

Genomic DNA was isolated from the sorted cells so that the TCRbeta CDR3 region could be sequenced. TCRbeta CDR3 regions were sequenced using the immunoSEQ Assay. TCRdb took over this immuneACCESS table, retaining in-frame rearrangements with V and J assigned. Such tables are incomplete; in checked studies, under half of the missing clones stem from an unresolved V gene, and the remainder is unexplained. In this sample the table shows 75,000 to 95,000 clones, approximately 83% of which occur a single time. The ten largest clones represent less than 4% of the sample. This material consisted of CD4+ or CD8+ T cells sorted from blood, taken in a trial of the OX40 agonist ivuxolimab. The receptor was derived from an adult with an advanced solid tumor such as melanoma, head and neck, liver or kidney cancer.

Here is the DNA: TGTGCCAGCAGCTTACGACAGGGGGCGAATTCACCCCTCCACTTT. This encodes CASSLRQGANSPLHF. The sequence is built from TRBV7-9 and TRBJ1-6, with 10 bases matching TRBD1. The germline V end is reduced by 2 bases and the J end by 7 bases; junction bases left unmatched: 2. Reading the germline V gene (reference sequence) gives CDR1 SEHNR and CDR2 FQNEAQ. Its CDR3 holds 15 amino acids, cysteine through phenylalanine. The entry retains the CDR3 DNA only, 45 bases that are in frame from base 1.